The clone carrying this TCR beta chain was counted ten times or more. Its antigen is currently unknown. At one end the junction does not follow the germline gene, possibly because of a read error. The sample originates from a study of regulatory T cells in long-lasting Graves disease. CDR1 SGHRS and CDR2 YFSETQ come from the germline V gene. The CDR3 length is 15 residues. Study results and limitations: Analysis covered peripheral blood alone, not thyroid tissue.

Arm-PCR with iRepertoire HTBI primers amplified the CDR3 regions for these TCR beta libraries. TCRdb reprocessed the multiplex PCR reads with MiXCR, giving one entry per CDR3 protein. The sample lists hundreds of thousands of distinct CDR3 sequences, roughly 15% occurring once. Time point indicated: newly diagnosed GD, antithyroid drugs for less than 3 months. PBMC RNA served as the TCR library source. The data were also submitted as part of a second study, on T cells in Graves' hyperthyroidism and ophthalmopathy. Per that paper: Across 18 months, stable Graves' hyperthyroidism was marked by no progression to ophthalmopathy. Appearing also in blood were most of the thyroid clonotypes expanded above 0.001.

This receptor was obtained from a woman aged 25 to 39 with Graves disease. The V and J genes are TRBV5-1 and TRBJ1-2; D might be TRBD1 (5 bases). The sequencing here drew on peripheral blood mononuclear cells (PBMCs), taken at new diagnosis, from a patient treated with antithyroid drugs. CDR3 bases: TGCGCCAGCAGTTTGGAGACAGAGCTGAGCTCCCTCTACACCTTC. As protein: CASSLETELSSLYTF.